Listed here is a single T cell receptor (beta chain). As yet, its antigen is unknown. Only Caucasian adults living in Nashville, Tennessee made up the donor group. The protocol was immunoSEQ multiplex PCR, while the TCRdb copy is restricted to in-frame clones and leaves out a portion. Among fewer than 3 million clones listed, about nine tenths were seen once. The sample is drawn from a study of shared clonotypes between healthy human individuals. Overall study results and limits: Non-shared clonotypes had lower generation probabilities than clonotypes shared by all four sorted-subset donors.

V was pared by 5 bases and J by 5 bases, with 9 bases between. Germline V gene data show CDR1 as LNHDA and CDR2 as SQIVND (reference sequence). The CDR3 extends over 13 amino acids. The chain is built from TRBV19 and TRBJ1-4, with D possibly TRBD1 on 5 matching bases. The source is a man aged 18 to 29 in good health. Some clones in this sample may be carry-over from other donors' samples. Sequencing input: naive CD4+ T cells from PBMCs. Specified subset: CD45RA+ positively selected. Here the CDR3 DNA reads TGTGCCAGTAGTCGACAGCCAAATGAAAAACTGTTTTTT. This sequence encodes CASSRQPNEKLFF.